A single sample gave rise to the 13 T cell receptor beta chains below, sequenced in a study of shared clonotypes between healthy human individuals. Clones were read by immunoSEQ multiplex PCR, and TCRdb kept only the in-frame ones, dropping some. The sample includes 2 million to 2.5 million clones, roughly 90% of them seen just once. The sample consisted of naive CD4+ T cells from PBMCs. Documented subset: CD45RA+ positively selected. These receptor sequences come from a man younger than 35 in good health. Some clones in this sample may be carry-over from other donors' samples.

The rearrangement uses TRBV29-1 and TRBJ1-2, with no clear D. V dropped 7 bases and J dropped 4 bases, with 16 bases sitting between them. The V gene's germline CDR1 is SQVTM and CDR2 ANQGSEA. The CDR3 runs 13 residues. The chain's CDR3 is CSAGEGLGYGYTF. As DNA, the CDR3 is TGCAGCGCCGGCGAAGGGCTCGGCTATGGCTACACCTTC.

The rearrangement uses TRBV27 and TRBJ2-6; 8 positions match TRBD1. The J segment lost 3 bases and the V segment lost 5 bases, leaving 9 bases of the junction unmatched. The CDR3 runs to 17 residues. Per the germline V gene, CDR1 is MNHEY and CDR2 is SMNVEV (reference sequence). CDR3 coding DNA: TGTGCCAGCAGTAATGGTCAGGGGGCAGGTGGGGCCAACGTCCTGACTTTC. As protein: CASSNGQGAGGANVLTF. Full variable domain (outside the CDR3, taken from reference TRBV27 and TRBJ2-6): EAQVTQNPRYLITVTGKKLTVTCSQNMNHEYMSWYRQDPGLGLRQIYYSMNVEVTDKGDVPEGYKVSRKEKRNFPLILESPSPNQTSLYFCASSNGQGAGGANVLTFGAGSRLTVL.

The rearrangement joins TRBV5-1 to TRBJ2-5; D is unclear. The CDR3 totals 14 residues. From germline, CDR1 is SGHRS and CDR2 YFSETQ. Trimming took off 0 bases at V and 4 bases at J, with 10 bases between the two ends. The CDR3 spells CASSLAYTGETQYF. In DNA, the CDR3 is TGCGCCAGCAGCTTGGCGTACACCGGAGAGACCCAGTACTTC. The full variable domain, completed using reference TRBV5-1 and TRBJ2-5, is KAGVTQTPRYLIKTRGQQVTLSCSPISGHRSVSWYQQTPGQGLQFLFEYFSETQRNKGNFPGRFSGRQFSNSRSEMNVSTLELGDSALYLCASSLAYTGETQYFGPGTRLLVL.

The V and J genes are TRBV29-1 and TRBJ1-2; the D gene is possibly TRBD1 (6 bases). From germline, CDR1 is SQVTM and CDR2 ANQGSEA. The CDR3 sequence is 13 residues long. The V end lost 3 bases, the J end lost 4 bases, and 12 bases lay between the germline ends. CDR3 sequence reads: CSVDSGGAYGYTF. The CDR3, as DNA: TGCAGCGTTGATAGCGGGGGCGCCTATGGCTACACCTTC.

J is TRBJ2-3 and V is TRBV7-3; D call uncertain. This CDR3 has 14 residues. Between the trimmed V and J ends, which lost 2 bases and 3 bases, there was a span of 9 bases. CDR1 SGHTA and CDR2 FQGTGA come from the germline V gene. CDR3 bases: TGTGCCAGCAGCTTACTTACTCTGACAGATACGCAGTATTTT. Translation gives CASSLLTLTDTQYF.

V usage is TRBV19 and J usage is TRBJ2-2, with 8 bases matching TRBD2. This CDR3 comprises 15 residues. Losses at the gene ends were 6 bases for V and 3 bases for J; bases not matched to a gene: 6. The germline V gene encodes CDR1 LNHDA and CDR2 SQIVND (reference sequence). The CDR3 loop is CASSPSGRYTGELFF. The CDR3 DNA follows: TGTGCCAGTAGCCCGAGCGGGAGATACACCGGGGAGCTGTTTTTT.

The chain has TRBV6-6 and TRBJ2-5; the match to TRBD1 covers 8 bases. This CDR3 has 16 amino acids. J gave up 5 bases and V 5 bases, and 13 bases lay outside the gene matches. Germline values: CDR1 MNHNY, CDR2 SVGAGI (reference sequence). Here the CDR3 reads CASSPHGAGGRETQYF. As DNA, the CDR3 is TGTGCCAGCAGTCCCCACGGGGCAGGGGGCAGGGAGACCCAGTACTTC.

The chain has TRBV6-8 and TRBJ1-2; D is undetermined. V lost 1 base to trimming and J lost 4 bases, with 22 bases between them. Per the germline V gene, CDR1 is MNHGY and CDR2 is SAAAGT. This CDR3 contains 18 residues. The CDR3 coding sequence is TGTGCCAGCAGTTACTGGGCCAACCTCCCTCCCTGCTTCTATGGCTACACCTTC. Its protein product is CASSYWANLPPCFYGYTF.

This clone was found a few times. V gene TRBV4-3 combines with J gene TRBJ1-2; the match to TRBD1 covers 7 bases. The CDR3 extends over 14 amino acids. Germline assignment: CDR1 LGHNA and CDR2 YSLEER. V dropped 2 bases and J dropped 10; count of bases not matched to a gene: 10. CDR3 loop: CASSQHADRRPYTF. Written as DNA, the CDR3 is TGCGCCAGCAGCCAACATGCGGACAGGAGACCCTACACCTTC.

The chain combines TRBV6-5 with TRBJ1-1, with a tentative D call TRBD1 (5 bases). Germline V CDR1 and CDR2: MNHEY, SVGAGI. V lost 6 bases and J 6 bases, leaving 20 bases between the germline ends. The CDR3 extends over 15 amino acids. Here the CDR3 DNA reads TGTGCCAGCAGCACACAAACCCCAGGGAGGGCTGAAGCTTTCTTT. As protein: CASSTQTPGRAEAFF.

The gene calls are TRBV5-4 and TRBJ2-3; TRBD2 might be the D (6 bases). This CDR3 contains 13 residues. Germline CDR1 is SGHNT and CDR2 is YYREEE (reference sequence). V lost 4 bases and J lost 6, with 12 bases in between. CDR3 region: CASSVGTPDTQYF. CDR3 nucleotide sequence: TGTGCCAGCAGCGTAGGGACTCCCGATACGCAGTATTTT.

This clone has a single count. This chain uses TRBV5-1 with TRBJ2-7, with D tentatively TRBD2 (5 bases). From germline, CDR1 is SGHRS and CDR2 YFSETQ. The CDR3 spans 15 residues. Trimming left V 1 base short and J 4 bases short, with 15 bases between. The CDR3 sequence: CASSLNPGLIYEQYF. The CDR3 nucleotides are TGCGCCAGCAGCTTGAATCCGGGATTGATTTACGAGCAGTACTTC.

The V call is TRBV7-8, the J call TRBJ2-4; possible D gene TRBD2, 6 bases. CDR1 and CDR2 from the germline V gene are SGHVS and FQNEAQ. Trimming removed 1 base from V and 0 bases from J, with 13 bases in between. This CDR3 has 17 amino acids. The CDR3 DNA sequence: TGTGCCAGCAGCTTAGTCCGCTGGGGGGAAGCCAAAAACATTCAGTACTTC. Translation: CASSLVRWGEAKNIQYF.